These T cell receptor beta chains were read from a single sample in a study of T cell responses to AZD1222 COVID-19 vaccine. The protocol was immunoSEQ multiplex PCR, while the TCRdb copy is restricted to in-frame clones and leaves out a portion. This sample has 30,000 to 50,000 clones, with about 90% found just once. Sequences were derived from peripheral blood, sampled 28 days after the second dose of the MenACWY control vaccine. These receptor sequences come from an adult who received the MenACWY meningococcal vaccine as a control. CDR3s include the opening cysteine and the closing phenylalanine or tryptophan. Fields, in order: D gene, clone size, J gene, V gene, CDR3 protein, CDR3 DNA. The D gene is left open where the match is weak. Expanded clones get a size class; other rows say once, few or many, or leave the size out.

. . TRBJ1-4 TRBV19 CASSRQAATNEKLFF TGTGCCAGTAGCCGACAGGCTGCAACTAATGAAAAACTGTTTTTT
. . TRBJ2-1 TRBV9 CASSGDGSSYNEQFF TGTGCCAGCAGCGGGGATGGGAGCTCCTACAATGAGCAGTTCTTC
TRBD1 . TRBJ1-5 TRBV6-2/TRBV6-3 CASSFPRTGVQPQHF TGTGCCAGCAGTTTTCCCCGGACAGGGGTACAGCCCCAGCATTTT
TRBD2 . TRBJ2-3 TRBV3-1/TRBV3-2 CASQRGGPTDTQYF TGTGCTTCCCAGCGGGGGGGACCCACAGATACGCAGTATTTT
TRBD1 . TRBJ1-4 TRBV3-1/TRBV3-2 CASSQGQGYEKLFF TGTGCCAGCAGCCAAGGACAGGGTTATGAAAAACTGTTTTTT
. once TRBJ2-7 TRBV4-1 CASSQSPGRAGAYEQYF TGCGCCAGCAGCCAATCCCCAGGGCGGGCCGGAGCCTACGAGCAGTACTTC
TRBD1 hyperexpanded TRBJ2-4 TRBV11-3 CASIPPGRGRDRKNIQYF TGTGCCAGCATTCCTCCGGGGAGAGGCCGGGACAGGAAAAACATTCAGTACTTC
. . TRBJ1-1 TRBV15 CATSSSLFDGVEAFF TGTGCCACCAGCAGTTCCCTTTTTGACGGGGTTGAAGCTTTCTTT
. . TRBJ2-7 TRBV6-4 CARPALETEQYF TGTGCCCGGCCGGCCTTGGAAACCGAGCAGTACTTC
. once TRBJ1-2 TRBV2 CASSKDPFGYTF TGTGCCAGCAGTAAAGATCCCTTTGGCTACACCTTC
TRBD2 . TRBJ2-5 TRBV6-5 CASIQMAGGSETQYF TGTGCCAGCATCCAAATGGCGGGAGGTAGCGAGACCCAGTACTTC
. once TRBJ1-3 TRBV9 CASSVGSSGNTIYF TGTGCCAGCAGCGTAGGTTCCTCTGGAAACACCATATATTTT
TRBD2 . TRBJ2-7 TRBV2 CASRLGTSFHEQYF TGTGCCAGCCGACTGGGGACTAGCTTCCACGAGCAGTACTTC
. . TRBJ1-2 TRBV28 CASRSESGYTF TGTGCCAGCAGGTCGGAGAGTGGCTACACCTTC
. . TRBJ2-3 TRBV7-3 CASSTTRSDTQYF TGTGCCAGCAGCACGACCCGCTCAGATACGCAGTATTTT
TRBD1 . TRBJ2-2 TRBV6-5 CASKGTGGVAGELFF TGTGCCAGCAAGGGGACAGGGGGAGTCGCCGGGGAGCTGTTTTTT
. . TRBJ2-1 TRBV7-9 CASSFGDEQFF TGTGCCAGCAGCTTTGGGGATGAGCAGTTCTTC
. once TRBJ1-6 TRBV5-1 CASSLTTVNSPLHF TGCGCCAGCAGCTTGACCACAGTTAATTCACCCCTCCACTTT
TRBD1 few TRBJ2-7 TRBV5-4 CASSSGQGNEQYF TGTGCCAGCAGCTCGGGACAGGGGAACGAGCAGTACTTC
TRBD2 . TRBJ2-3 TRBV4-1 CASSPGRREWTDTQYF TGCGCCAGCAGCCCGGGTAGGCGGGAGTGGACAGATACGCAGTATTTT
. . TRBJ2-1 TRBV5-4 CASSLGPFNEQFF TGTGCCAGCAGCTTGGGACCTTTCAATGAGCAGTTCTTC
. . TRBJ2-7 TRBV27 CASSLSGEQYF TGTGCCAGCAGTTTATCGGGCGAGCAGTACTTC
TRBD1 . TRBJ2-7 TRBV28 CASILPPHVGQEIYEQYF TGTGCCAGCATCCTACCTCCCCATGTCGGACAGGAAATCTACGAGCAGTACTTC
TRBD2 . TRBJ2-1 TRBV5-4 CASSGKTSGRSYNEQFF TGTGCCAGCAGCGGAAAAACTAGCGGGAGATCCTACAATGAGCAGTTCTTC
TRBD2 . TRBJ2-5 TRBV2 CASSEWRTSKETQYF TGTGCCAGCAGTGAATGGCGGACTAGTAAAGAGACCCAGTACTTC
. . TRBJ1-2 TRBV6-1 CASSELANYGYTF TGTGCCAGCAGTGAATTGGCTAACTATGGCTACACCTTC
. . TRBJ2-2 TRBV2 CASWRTGELFF TGTGCCAGCTGGAGGACCGGGGAGCTGTTTTTT
. . TRBJ2-3 TRBV9 CASTPGGDTQYF TGTGCCAGCACACCCGGGGGAGATACGCAGTATTTT
TRBD1 . TRBJ1-1 TRBV5-1 CASSLGTGTNTEAFF TGCGCCAGCAGCCTCGGGACAGGAACGAACACTGAAGCTTTCTTT
. . TRBJ2-3 TRBV5-1 CASSLVSFTDTQYF TGCGCCAGCAGCTTGGTATCATTCACAGATACGCAGTATTTT
. . TRBJ1-1 TRBV28 CASSYSGRAFF TGTGCCAGCAGTTACTCCGGGAGAGCTTTCTTT
TRBD1 . TRBJ1-5 TRBV5-6 CASSSDRGSNQPQHF TGTGCCAGCAGCTCCGACAGGGGAAGCAATCAGCCCCAGCATTTT
TRBD1 . TRBJ1-4 TRBV30 CAWNSGQGADEKLFF TGTGCCTGGAATTCGGGGCAGGGGGCCGATGAAAAACTGTTTTTT
. few TRBJ1-2 TRBV28 CASSSAPGGVSYGYTF TGTGCCAGCAGTTCTGCACCGGGGGGGGTTAGCTATGGCTACACCTTC
TRBD1 . TRBJ2-7 TRBV10-3 CAIRTTGGKRGEQYF TGTGCCATCAGGACGACAGGGGGGAAACGAGGCGAGCAGTACTTC
TRBD1 . TRBJ2-7 TRBV6-5 CASRRFGQGQYEQYF TGTGCCAGCAGACGCTTCGGACAGGGTCAGTACGAGCAGTACTTC
. few TRBJ1-4 TRBV3-1/TRBV3-2 CASSPPGTEKLFF TGTGCCAGCAGCCCCCCTGGGACTGAAAAACTGTTTTTT
TRBD2 . TRBJ2-7 TRBV18 CASSPWAGGLDEQYF TGTGCCAGCTCACCGTGGGCGGGGGGACTCGACGAGCAGTACTTC
TRBD1 . TRBJ1-4 TRBV6-1 CASSGRDRGLTNEKLFF TGTGCCAGCAGTGGACGGGACAGGGGGCTCACTAATGAAAAACTGTTTTTT
. . TRBJ2-7 TRBV24-1 CATSDRRGFIYEQYF TGTGCCACCAGTGACCGCCGGGGATTCATCTACGAGCAGTACTTC
. . TRBJ2-1 TRBV7-3 CASSSLTHNEQFF TGTGCCAGCAGCTCCCTAACACACAATGAGCAGTTCTTC
TRBD1 . TRBJ2-3 TRBV23-1 CASSQSGTGGRTDTQYF TGCGCCAGCAGTCAATCAGGGACAGGGGGTCGCACAGATACGCAGTATTTT
. . TRBJ2-1 TRBV7-9 CASSPRDASYNEQFF TGTGCCAGCAGCCCCCGGGACGCCTCCTACAATGAGCAGTTCTTC
. . TRBJ1-6 TRBV28 CASSLGAANNSPLHF TGTGCCAGCAGTTTGGGGGCAGCAAATAATTCACCCCTCCACTTT
TRBD2 once TRBJ2-1 TRBV19 CASSPSGTPRSYNEQFF TGTGCCAGTAGTCCTAGCGGAACCCCCCGGTCCTACAATGAGCAGTTCTTC
. . TRBJ1-2 TRBV5-1 CASRGLAANYGYTF TGCGCCAGTCGGGGGCTCGCGGCTAACTATGGCTACACCTTC
. . TRBJ2-6 TRBV28 CASSLAPPSGANVLTF TGTGCCAGCAGTTTAGCCCCGCCCTCTGGGGCCAACGTCCTGACTTTC
. . TRBJ2-7 TRBV28 CASSLVHSEQYF TGTGCCAGCAGTTTGGTCCACTCCGAGCAGTACTTC
. . TRBJ2-5 TRBV7-2 CASSFSQETQYF TGTGCCAGCAGCTTTTCCCAAGAGACCCAGTACTTC
. . TRBJ2-3 TRBV5-1 CASSFGRVADTQYF TGCGCCAGCAGCTTCGGCAGGGTAGCAGATACGCAGTATTTT